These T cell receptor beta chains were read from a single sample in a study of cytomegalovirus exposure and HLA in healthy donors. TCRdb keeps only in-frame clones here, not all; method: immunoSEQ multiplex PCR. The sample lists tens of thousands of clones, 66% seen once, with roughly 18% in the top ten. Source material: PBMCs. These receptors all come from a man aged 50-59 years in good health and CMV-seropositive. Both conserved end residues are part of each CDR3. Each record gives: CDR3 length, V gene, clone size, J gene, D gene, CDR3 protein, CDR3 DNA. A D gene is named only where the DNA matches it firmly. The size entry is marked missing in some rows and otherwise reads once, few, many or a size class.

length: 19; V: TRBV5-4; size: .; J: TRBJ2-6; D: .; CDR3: CASSLWGLAGGSGANVLTF; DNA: TGTGCCAGCAGCTTGTGGGGCTTGGCAGGTGGCTCTGGGGCCAACGTCCTGACTTTC
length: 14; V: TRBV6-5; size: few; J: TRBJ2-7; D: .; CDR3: CASSYSTGPYEQYF; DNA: TGTGCCAGCAGTTACTCGACAGGACCCTACGAGCAGTACTTC
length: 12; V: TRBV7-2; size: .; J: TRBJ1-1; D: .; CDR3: CASSQRTPEAFF; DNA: TGTGCCAGCAGCCAGCGGACCCCTGAAGCTTTCTTT
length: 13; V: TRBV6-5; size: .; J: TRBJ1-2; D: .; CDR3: CASSPPGGTGYTF; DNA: TGTGCCAGCAGTCCCCCCGGGGGAACGGGCTACACCTTC
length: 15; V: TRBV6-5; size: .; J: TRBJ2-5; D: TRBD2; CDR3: CASSRLLAGEETQYF; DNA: TGTGCCAGCAGCCGACTACTAGCGGGGGAAGAGACCCAGTACTTC
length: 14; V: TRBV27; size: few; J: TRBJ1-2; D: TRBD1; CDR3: CASSLQEGAKGYTF; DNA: TGTGCCAGCAGTCTACAGGAGGGGGCGAAAGGCTACACCTTC
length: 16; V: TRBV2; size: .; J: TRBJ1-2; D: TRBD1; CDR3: CASSPAQGAFNYGYTF; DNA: TGTGCCAGCAGTCCGGCCCAGGGGGCGTTTAACTATGGCTACACCTTC
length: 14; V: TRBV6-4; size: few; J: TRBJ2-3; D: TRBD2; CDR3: CASSDRGGGDTQYF; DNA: TGTGCCAGCAGTGATCGGGGGGGCGGAGATACGCAGTATTTT
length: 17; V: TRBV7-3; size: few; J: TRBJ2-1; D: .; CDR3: CASSLNSGDSPYNEQFF; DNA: TGTGCCAGCAGCTTAAATTCAGGCGACAGCCCCTACAATGAGCAGTTCTTC
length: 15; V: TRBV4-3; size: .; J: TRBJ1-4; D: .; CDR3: CASSHEEGDLKKLFF; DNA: TGCGCCAGCAGCCATGAAGAAGGGGATTTGAAAAAACTGTTTTTT
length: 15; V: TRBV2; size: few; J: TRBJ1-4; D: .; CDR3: CASSEILATNEKLFF; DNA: TGTGCCAGCAGTGAAATACTTGCAACTAATGAAAAACTGTTTTTT
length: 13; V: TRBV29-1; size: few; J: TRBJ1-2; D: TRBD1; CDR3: CSDMGQGGPGYTF; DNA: TGCAGCGATATGGGACAGGGGGGCCCTGGCTACACCTTC
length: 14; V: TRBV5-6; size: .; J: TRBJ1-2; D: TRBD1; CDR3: CASSRQGIVYGYTF; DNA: TGTGCCAGCAGCCGACAGGGGATAGTCTATGGCTACACCTTC
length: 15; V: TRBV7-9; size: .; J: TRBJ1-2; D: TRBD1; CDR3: CASSVGTALRDGYTF; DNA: TGTGCCAGCAGCGTCGGGACAGCCCTACGGGATGGCTACACCTTC
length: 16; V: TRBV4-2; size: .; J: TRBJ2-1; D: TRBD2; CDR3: CASSQGGSGGYNEQFF; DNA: TGTGCCAGCAGCCAAGGGGGTAGCGGGGGCTACAATGAGCAGTTCTTC
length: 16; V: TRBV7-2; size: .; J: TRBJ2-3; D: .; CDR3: CASSLNLMGGQDTQYF; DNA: TGTGCCAGCAGCTTAAATCTGATGGGGGGGCAAGATACGCAGTATTTT
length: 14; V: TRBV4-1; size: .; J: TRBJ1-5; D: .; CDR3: CASSIHQGNQPQHF; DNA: TGCGCCAGCAGTATTCATCAGGGTAATCAGCCCCAGCATTTT
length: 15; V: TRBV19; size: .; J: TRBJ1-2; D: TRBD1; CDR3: CASSSQTGVDYGYTF; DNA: TGTGCCAGTAGCTCCCAGACAGGGGTTGACTATGGCTACACCTTC
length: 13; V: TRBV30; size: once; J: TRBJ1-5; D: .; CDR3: CAWSPQGYQPQHF; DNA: TGTGCCTGGAGCCCACAGGGTTATCAGCCCCAGCATTTT
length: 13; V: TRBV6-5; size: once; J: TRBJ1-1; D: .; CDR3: CASLTPGQYEAFF; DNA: TGTGCCAGCTTGACCCCAGGACAGTATGAAGCTTTCTTT
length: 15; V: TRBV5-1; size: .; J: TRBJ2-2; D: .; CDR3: CASSALTANTGELFF; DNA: TGCGCCAGCAGCGCTTTGACAGCAAACACCGGGGAGCTGTTTTTT
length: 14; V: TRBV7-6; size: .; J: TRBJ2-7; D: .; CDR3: CASSSDSFSYEQYF; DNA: TGTGCCAGCAGCTCCGACAGTTTCTCCTACGAGCAGTACTTC
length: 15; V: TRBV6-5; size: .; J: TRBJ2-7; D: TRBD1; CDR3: CASSYHPGQGYEQYF; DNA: TGTGCCAGCAGTTACCATCCGGGACAGGGCTACGAGCAGTACTTC
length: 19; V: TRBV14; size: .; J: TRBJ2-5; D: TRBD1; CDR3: CASSQESEGTGIYQETQYF; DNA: TGTGCCAGCAGCCAAGAATCGGAAGGGACAGGGATATACCAAGAGACCCAGTACTTC
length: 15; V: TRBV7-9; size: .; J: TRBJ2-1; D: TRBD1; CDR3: CASSFVQGSYNEQFF; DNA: TGTGCCAGCAGCTTTGTACAGGGGTCCTACAATGAGCAGTTCTTC
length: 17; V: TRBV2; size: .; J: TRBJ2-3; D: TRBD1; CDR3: CASRGDRTRSTTDTQYF; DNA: TGTGCCAGCAGGGGGGACAGGACGAGATCCACCACAGATACGCAGTATTTT
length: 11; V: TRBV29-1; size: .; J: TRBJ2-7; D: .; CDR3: CSVAGPQGRYF; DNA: TGCAGCGTGGCCGGGCCGCAGGGTCGGTACTTC
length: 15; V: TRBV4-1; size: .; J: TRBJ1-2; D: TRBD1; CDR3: CASSQDNRGNYGYTF; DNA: TGCGCCAGCAGCCAAGATAACAGGGGAAACTATGGCTACACCTTC
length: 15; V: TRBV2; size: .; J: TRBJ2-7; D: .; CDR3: CASSEWAGDPYEQYF; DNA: TGTGCCAGCAGTGAGTGGGCAGGGGATCCCTACGAGCAGTACTTC
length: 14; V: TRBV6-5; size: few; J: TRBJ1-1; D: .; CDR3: CASRLGGVNTEAFF; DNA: TGTGCCAGCAGGTTAGGAGGGGTGAACACTGAAGCTTTCTTT
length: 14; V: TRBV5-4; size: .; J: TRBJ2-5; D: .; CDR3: CASSLQGLQETQYF; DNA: TGTGCCAGCAGCCTTCAGGGGTTACAAGAGACCCAGTACTTC
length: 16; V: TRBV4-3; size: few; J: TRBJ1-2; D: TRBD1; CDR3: CASSQETGGRWDGYTF; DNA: TGCGCCAGCAGCCAAGAAACAGGGGGAAGGTGGGATGGCTACACCTTC
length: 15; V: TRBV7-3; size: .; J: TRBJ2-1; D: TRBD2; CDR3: CASSLTSGVYNEQFF; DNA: TGTGCCAGCAGCTTAACTAGCGGGGTCTACAATGAGCAGTTCTTC
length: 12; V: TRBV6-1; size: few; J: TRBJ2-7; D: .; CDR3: CASSESGYEQYF; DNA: TGTGCCAGCAGTGAGTCCGGGTACGAGCAGTACTTC
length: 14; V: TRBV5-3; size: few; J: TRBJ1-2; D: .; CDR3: CARSHRGRAHGYTF; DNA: TGTGCCAGAAGCCACCGAGGGAGGGCCCATGGCTACACCTTC
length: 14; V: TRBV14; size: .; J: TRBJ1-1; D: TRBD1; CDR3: CASRTGGSLTEAFF; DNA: TGTGCCAGCAGGACAGGGGGCTCCCTCACTGAAGCTTTCTTT
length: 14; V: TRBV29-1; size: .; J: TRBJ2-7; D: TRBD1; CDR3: CSVSLGTGGYEQYF; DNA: TGCAGCGTTTCTCTTGGGACAGGGGGCTACGAGCAGTACTTC
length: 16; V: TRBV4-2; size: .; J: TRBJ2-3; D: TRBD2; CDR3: CASSQVAGGGTDTQYF; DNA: TGTGCCAGCAGCCAAGTAGCGGGGGGGGGCACAGATACGCAGTATTTT
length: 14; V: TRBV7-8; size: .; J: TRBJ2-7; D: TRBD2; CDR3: CASSFSGGPYEQYF; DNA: TGTGCCAGCAGCTTTAGCGGGGGGCCCTACGAGCAGTACTTC
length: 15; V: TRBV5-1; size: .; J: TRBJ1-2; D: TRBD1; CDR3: CASSLLGQGAGGYTF; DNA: TGCGCCAGCAGCTTGTTAGGACAGGGGGCGGGCGGCTACACCTTC
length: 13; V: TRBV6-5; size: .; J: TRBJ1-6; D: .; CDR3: CAISSRGNSPLHF; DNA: TGTGCCATTTCATCTCGGGGAAATTCACCCCTCCACTTT
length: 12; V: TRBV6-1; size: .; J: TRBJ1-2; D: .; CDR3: CASSQEAIGYTF; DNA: TGTGCCAGCAGCCAAGAGGCCATAGGCTACACCTTC
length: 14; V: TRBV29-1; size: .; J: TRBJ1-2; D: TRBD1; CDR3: CSVGGQDANYGYTF; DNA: TGCAGCGTTGGGGGACAGGATGCTAACTATGGCTACACCTTC
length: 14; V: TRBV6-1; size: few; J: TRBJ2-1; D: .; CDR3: CASSVQGLRREQFF; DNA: TGTGCCAGCAGTGTCCAGGGATTGCGGAGAGAGCAGTTCTTC
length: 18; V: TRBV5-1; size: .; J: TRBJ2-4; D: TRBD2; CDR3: CASSLAGVSGASKNIQYF; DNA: TGCGCCAGCAGCTTGGCCGGGGTTAGCGGGGCCTCCAAAAACATTCAGTACTTC
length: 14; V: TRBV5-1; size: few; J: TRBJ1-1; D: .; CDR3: CASSLARGNTEAFF; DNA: TGCGCCAGCAGCTTGGCCAGGGGGAACACTGAAGCTTTCTTT
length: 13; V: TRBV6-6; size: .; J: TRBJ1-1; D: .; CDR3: CASSPPQGREAFF; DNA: TGTGCCAGCAGTCCCCCCCAGGGCAGGGAAGCTTTCTTT
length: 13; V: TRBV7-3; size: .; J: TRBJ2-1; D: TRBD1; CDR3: CASSVDRANEQFF; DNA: TGTGCCAGCAGCGTCGACAGGGCCAATGAGCAGTTCTTC
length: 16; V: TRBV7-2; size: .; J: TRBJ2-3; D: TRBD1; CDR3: CASSPGTGWAGYTQYF; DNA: TGTGCCAGCAGCCCTGGGACAGGGTGGGCCGGGTATACGCAGTATTTT
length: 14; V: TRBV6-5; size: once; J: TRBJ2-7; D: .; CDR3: CASSPRTGSYEQYF; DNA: TGTGCCAGCAGCCCCCGGACGGGGTCCTACGAGCAGTACTTC
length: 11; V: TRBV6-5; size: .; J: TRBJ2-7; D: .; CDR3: CASRSSYEQYF; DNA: TGTGCCAGCAGGAGTAGCTACGAGCAGTACTTC
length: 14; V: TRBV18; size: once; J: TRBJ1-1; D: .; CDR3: CASSPPGLNTEAFF; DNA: TGTGCCAGCTCACCACCCGGTTTGAACACTGAAGCTTTCTTT
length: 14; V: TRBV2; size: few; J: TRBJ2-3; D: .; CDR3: CASSGEGPPDTQYF; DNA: TGTGCCAGCAGTGGTGAGGGCCCCCCGGATACGCAGTATTTT
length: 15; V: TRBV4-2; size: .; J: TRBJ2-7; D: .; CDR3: CASSQDRGAVIRQYF; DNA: TGTGCCAGCAGCCAAGATAGGGGTGCAGTAATAAGGCAGTACTTC
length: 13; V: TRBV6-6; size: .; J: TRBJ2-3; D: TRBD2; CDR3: CASRRDYTDTQYF; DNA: TGTGCCAGCAGGCGGGACTACACAGATACGCAGTATTTT